This T cell receptor (beta chain) was observed in a study of blood T cell repertoires in COVID-19. The germline V gene encodes CDR1 PRHDT and CDR2 FYEKMQ (reference sequence). This CDR3 region has 19 residues. The V gene lost 2 bases and the J gene lost 10 bases, with 27 bases spanning the gap. This clone has a handful of counts. Clones were sequenced by immunoSEQ multiplex PCR, and TCRdb holds only the in-frame ones, with some missing. The table records some 250,000 clones, more than 75% of them present only once. The specimen was PBMCs or T cells enriched from blood (not recorded which). The rearrangement uses TRBV13 and TRBJ1-6; D remains ambiguous. This TCR came from a woman in her thirties or forties with acute COVID-19. In nucleotides, the CDR3 is TGTGCCAGCAGCTTATCCCCCAAGACATCATCCCGCCGTGGGTCACCCCTCCACTTT. As protein: CASSLSPKTSSRRGSPLHF.